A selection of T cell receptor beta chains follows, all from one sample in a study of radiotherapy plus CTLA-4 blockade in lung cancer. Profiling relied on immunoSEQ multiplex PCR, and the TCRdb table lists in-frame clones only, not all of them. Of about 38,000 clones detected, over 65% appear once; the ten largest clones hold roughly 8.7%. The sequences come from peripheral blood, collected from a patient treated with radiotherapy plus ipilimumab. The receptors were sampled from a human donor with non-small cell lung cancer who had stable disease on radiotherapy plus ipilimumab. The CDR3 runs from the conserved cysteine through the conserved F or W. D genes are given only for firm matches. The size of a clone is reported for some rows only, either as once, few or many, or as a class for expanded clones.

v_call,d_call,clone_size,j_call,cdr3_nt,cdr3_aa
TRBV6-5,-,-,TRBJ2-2,TGTGCCAGCAGCCTAGGGGAACAGACCGGGGAGCTGTTTTTT,CASSLGEQTGELFF
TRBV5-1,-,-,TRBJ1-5,TGCGCCAGCAGCCACGACGGGAGGAATCAGCCCCAGCATTTT,CASSHDGRNQPQHF
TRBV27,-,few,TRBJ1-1,TGTGCCAGCAGTGAGTTAATGGGTGACACTGAAGCTTTCTTT,CASSELMGDTEAFF
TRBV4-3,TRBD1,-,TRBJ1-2,TGCGCCAGCAGCCAAGAGAGGGGGCGAAGGGGCTACACCTTC,CASSQERGRRGYTF
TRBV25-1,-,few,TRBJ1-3,TGTGCCAGCAGTGAACTGGGGGCAGGGTTTTTGGGAAACACCATATATTTT,CASSELGAGFLGNTIYF
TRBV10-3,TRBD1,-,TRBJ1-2,TGTGCCATCAGTCGCACCGGGACAGCTGATAACTATGGCTACACCTTC,CAISRTGTADNYGYTF
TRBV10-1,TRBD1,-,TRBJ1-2,TGCGCCAGCAGACCGGGACAGGCCTCTTATGGCTACACCTTC,CASRPGQASYGYTF
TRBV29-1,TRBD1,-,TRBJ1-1,TGCAGCGTGGATGACAGGGCGGGAGCTTTCTTT,CSVDDRAGAFF
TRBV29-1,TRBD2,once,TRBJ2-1,TGCAGCGTTGAAGGGGGGGGAGTCCAATGGCAGTTCTTC,CSVEGGGVQWQFF
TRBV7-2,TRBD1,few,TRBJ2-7,TGTGCCAGCAGCTTAGGACAGGGACGAGGCGAGCAGTACTTC,CASSLGQGRGEQYF
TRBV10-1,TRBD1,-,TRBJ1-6,TGCGCCAGCAGTGAGTCGCCAGGGGGAAATTCACCCCTCCACTTT,CASSESPGGNSPLHF
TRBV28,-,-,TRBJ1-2,TGTGCCAGCAGTCGTCCCCCCACAGATAACTATGGCTACACCTTC,CASSRPPTDNYGYTF
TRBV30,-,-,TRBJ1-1,TGTGCCTGGAGTGTCGGGGGTTACACTGAAGCTTTCTTT,CAWSVGGYTEAFF
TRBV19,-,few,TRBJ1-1,TGTGCCAGTAGTATGGGGCAGAACACTGAAGCTTTCTTT,CASSMGQNTEAFF
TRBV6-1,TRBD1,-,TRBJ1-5,TGTGCCAGCTCCGACAGGGACAATCAGCCCCAGCATTTT,CASSDRDNQPQHF
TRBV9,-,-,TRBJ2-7,TGTGCCAGCAGCCCAAAGGCCCAGTACGAGCAGTACTTC,CASSPKAQYEQYF
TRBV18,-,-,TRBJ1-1,TGTGCCAGCTCACGGGCCAGGAACACTGAAGCTTTCTTT,CASSRARNTEAFF
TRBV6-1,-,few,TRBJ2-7,TGTGCCAGCAACCGCCCAGGGACACTTTCCTACGAGCAGTACTTC,CASNRPGTLSYEQYF
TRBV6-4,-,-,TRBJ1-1,TGTGCCAGCAGTCCGGGACCGAATGAAGCTTTCTTT,CASSPGPNEAFF
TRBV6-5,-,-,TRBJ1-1,TGTGCCAGCAGTTATGGCAGTTTCAGCGCTGAAGCTTTCTTT,CASSYGSFSAEAFF
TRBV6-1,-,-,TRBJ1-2,TGTGCCAGCAGTGATCCAGGGAACTATGGCTACACCTTC,CASSDPGNYGYTF
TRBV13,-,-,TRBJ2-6,TGTGCCAGCAGCTTACTTAACAGGGTAAATGGGCGCTCTGGGGCCAACGTCCTGACTTTC,CASSLLNRVNGRSGANVLTF
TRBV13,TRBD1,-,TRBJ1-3,TGTGCCAGCAGCTTAGGAAGGACAGGGGGAGGAAACACCATATATTTT,CASSLGRTGGGNTIYF
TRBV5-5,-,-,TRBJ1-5,TGTGCCAGCAGCTTGGCCTCACAGGGCAATCAGCCCCAGCATTTT,CASSLASQGNQPQHF
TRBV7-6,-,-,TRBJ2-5,TGTGCCAGCAGCTTAAGTCTAATGGGAGCCCAAGAGACCCAGTACTTC,CASSLSLMGAQETQYF
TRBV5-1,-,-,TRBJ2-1,TGCGCCAGCAGCTTAGGCAATGAGCAGTTCTTC,CASSLGNEQFF
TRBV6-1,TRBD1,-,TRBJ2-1,TGTGCCAGCAGTGAAAGCGCCGGACAGGGGACGGGTGAGCAGTTCTTC,CASSESAGQGTGEQFF
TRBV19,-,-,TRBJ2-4,TGTGCCAGTACACCGGTGGGGTCCAAAAACATTCAGTACTTC,CASTPVGSKNIQYF
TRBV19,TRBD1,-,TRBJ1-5,TGTGCCAGTACCGTTTCAGACAGGGGAAGGGGTCAGCCCCAGCATTTT,CASTVSDRGRGQPQHF
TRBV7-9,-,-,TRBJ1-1,TGTGCCAGCAGCCCGAGGACGGAATTTGAAGCTTTCTTT,CASSPRTEFEAFF
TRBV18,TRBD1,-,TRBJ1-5,TGTGCCAGCTCACCCACGTCCCCGACAGGGAGCTATAGCAATCAGCCCCAGCATTTT,CASSPTSPTGSYSNQPQHF